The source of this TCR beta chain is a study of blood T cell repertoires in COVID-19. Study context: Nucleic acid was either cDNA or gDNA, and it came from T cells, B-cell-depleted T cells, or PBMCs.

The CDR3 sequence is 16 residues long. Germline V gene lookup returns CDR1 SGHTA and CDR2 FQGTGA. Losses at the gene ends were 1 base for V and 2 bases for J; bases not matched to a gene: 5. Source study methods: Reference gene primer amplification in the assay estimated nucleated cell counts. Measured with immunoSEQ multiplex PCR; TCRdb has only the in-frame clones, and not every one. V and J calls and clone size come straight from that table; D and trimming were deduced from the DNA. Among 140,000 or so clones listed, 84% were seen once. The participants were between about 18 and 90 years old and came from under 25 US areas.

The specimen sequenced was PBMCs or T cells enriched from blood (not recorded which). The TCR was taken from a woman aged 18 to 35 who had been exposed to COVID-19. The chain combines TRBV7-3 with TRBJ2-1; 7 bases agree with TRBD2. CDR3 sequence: CASSLIGTTTYNEQFF. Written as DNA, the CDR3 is TGTGCCAGCAGCTTAATAGGGACTACTACCTACAATGAGCAGTTCTTC.